This section outlines one TCR beta chain sequence together with its context. Its antigen is currently unknown. Adults of Caucasian background living in Nashville, Tennessee made up all donors. This entry comes from a study of shared clonotypes between healthy human individuals. The CDR3 loop spans 16 amino acids. CDR1 MDHEN and CDR2 SYDVKM come from the germline V gene. V gave up 2 bases and J gave up 2 bases, with 13 bases separating them. General study results and limits: Sequencing depth was expected to affect clonotype sharing among donors. Generally, estimated richness proved larger in naive subsets than it did in memory subsets.

Genomic DNA belonging to each subset was distributed in equal measure over several immunoSEQ plates. TCRdb keeps only in-frame clones here, not all; method: immunoSEQ multiplex PCR. The sample consists of under 1,900,000 clones, approximately 98.5% of them appearing once. The V and J genes are TRBV28 and TRBJ1-5, with D perhaps TRBD1 (6 bases). Sequencing used naive CD4+ T cells sorted from blood. Specified subset: CD45RA+ positively selected. The sequence derives from a man aged 25 to 45 in good health. The CDR3 spells CASSLKGGFGNQPQHF. CDR3 DNA sequence: TGTGCCAGCAGTTTAAAGGGGGGGTTCGGCAATCAGCCCCAGCATTTT.